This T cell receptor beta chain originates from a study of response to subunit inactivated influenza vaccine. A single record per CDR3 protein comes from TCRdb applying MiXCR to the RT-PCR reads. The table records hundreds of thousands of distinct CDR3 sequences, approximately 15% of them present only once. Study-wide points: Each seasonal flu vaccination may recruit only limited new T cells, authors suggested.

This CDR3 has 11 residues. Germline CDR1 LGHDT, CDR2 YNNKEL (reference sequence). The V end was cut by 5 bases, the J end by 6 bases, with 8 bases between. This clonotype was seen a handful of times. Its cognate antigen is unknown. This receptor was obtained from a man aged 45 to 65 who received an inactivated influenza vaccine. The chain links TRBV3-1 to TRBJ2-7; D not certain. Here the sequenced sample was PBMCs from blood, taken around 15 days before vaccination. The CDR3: CASSDVAEQYF. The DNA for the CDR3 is TGTGCCAGCAGCGACGTCGCCGAGCAGTACTTC.